This T cell receptor beta chain was sequenced in a study of T cell responses to AZD1222 COVID-19 vaccine. Details on this clone: Its matching antigen is unknown.

General study findings and limits: Spike was spanned by vaccine-associated CD4 TCRs, which were dominant at 160-218 and 743-854.

CDR1 MDHEN and CDR2 SYDVKM come from the germline V gene. V shed 10 bases and J 5 bases; nucleotides not matched to a gene: 16. The CDR3 consists of 15 residues. Sequencing used immunoSEQ multiplex PCR; TCRdb keeps in-frame clones, though not all of them. This sample has over 100,000 clones, with roughly 93% found just once. The genes are TRBV28 and TRBJ2-7, with 8 bases identical to TRBD1. The sequencing used peripheral blood, collected on day 0 of AZD1222 vaccination. The clonotype comes from an adult in good health. The CDR3 region is CAISKGTGGVNEQYF. CDR3 DNA sequence: TGTGCCATAAGTAAAGGGACAGGAGGGGTCAACGAGCAGTACTTC.